These T cell receptor beta chains were read from a single sample in a study of cytomegalovirus exposure and HLA in healthy donors. Repertoires were generated with immunoSEQ multiplex PCR, while TCRdb's copy carries only in-frame clones and drops some. The data contain about 150,000 clones, 78% of them singletons. Sequencing used PBMCs. These receptors originate from a man aged 40-49 years in good health and CMV-seropositive. CDR3s include the opening cysteine and the closing phenylalanine or tryptophan. A D gene is named only where the DNA matches it firmly. Clone size is stated in some rows and not others, as once, few, many or a class when expanded.

clone size: NA
J gene: TRBJ1-2
V gene: TRBV28
D gene: NA
CDR3 protein: CASSIATANYGYTF
CDR3 DNA: TGTGCCAGCAGTATCGCGACAGCGAACTATGGCTACACCTTC

clone size: NA
J gene: TRBJ2-6
V gene: TRBV28
D gene: NA
CDR3 protein: CASSLQGANVLTF
CDR3 DNA: TGTGCCAGCAGTTTACAGGGGGCCAACGTCCTGACTTTC

clone size: few
J gene: TRBJ1-4
V gene: TRBV7-2
D gene: TRBD1
CDR3 protein: CASGTGVANEKLFF
CDR3 DNA: TGTGCCAGCGGGACAGGCGTAGCTAATGAAAAACTGTTTTTT

clone size: NA
J gene: TRBJ2-7
V gene: TRBV28
D gene: TRBD2
CDR3 protein: CASVGGSGLGYEQYF
CDR3 DNA: TGTGCCAGCGTGGGGGGCTCGGGACTAGGCTACGAGCAGTACTTC

clone size: NA
J gene: TRBJ2-5
V gene: TRBV30
D gene: TRBD1
CDR3 protein: CAFGTGAPSLQETQYF
CDR3 DNA: TGTGCCTTCGGGACAGGGGCTCCCTCTCTCCAAGAGACCCAGTACTTC

clone size: NA
J gene: TRBJ1-2
V gene: TRBV19
D gene: NA
CDR3 protein: CASSRYTIRDKNYGYTF
CDR3 DNA: TGTGCCAGTAGTCGATATACCATACGGGACAAGAACTATGGCTACACCTTC

clone size: NA
J gene: TRBJ2-5
V gene: TRBV2
D gene: NA
CDR3 protein: CASNYQETQYF
CDR3 DNA: TGTGCCAGCAACTATCAAGAGACCCAGTACTTC

clone size: NA
J gene: TRBJ2-6
V gene: TRBV2
D gene: NA
CDR3 protein: CASTRLSGANVLTF
CDR3 DNA: TGTGCCAGCACCAGGCTGTCTGGGGCCAACGTCCTGACTTTC

clone size: few
J gene: TRBJ1-5
V gene: TRBV4-3
D gene: NA
CDR3 protein: CASSQLDSFFNLQPQHF
CDR3 DNA: TGCGCCAGCAGCCAATTGGACAGTTTTTTTAACTTGCAGCCCCAGCATTTT

clone size: few
J gene: TRBJ1-1
V gene: TRBV30
D gene: NA
CDR3 protein: CAWSVQLNTEAFF
CDR3 DNA: TGTGCCTGGAGTGTACAACTGAACACTGAAGCTTTCTTT

clone size: NA
J gene: TRBJ1-2
V gene: TRBV5-4
D gene: NA
CDR3 protein: CASSSGFYGYTF
CDR3 DNA: TGTGCCAGCAGCTCGGGGTTTTATGGCTACACCTTC

clone size: NA
J gene: TRBJ2-2
V gene: TRBV9
D gene: TRBD2
CDR3 protein: CASSLSGRYTGELFF
CDR3 DNA: TGTGCCAGCAGCCTTAGCGGGAGGTACACCGGGGAGCTGTTTTTT

clone size: NA
J gene: TRBJ2-1
V gene: TRBV27
D gene: NA
CDR3 protein: CASSATANPDNEQFF
CDR3 DNA: TGTGCCAGCAGTGCCACAGCAAATCCCGACAATGAGCAGTTCTTC

clone size: NA
J gene: TRBJ2-7
V gene: TRBV29-1
D gene: TRBD1
CDR3 protein: CSVHDRGYEQYF
CDR3 DNA: TGCAGCGTCCATGACAGGGGCTACGAGCAGTACTTC

clone size: NA
J gene: TRBJ2-1
V gene: TRBV10-1
D gene: TRBD2
CDR3 protein: CASRGLAGGFNEQFF
CDR3 DNA: TGCGCCAGCAGGGGACTAGCGGGAGGGTTCAATGAGCAGTTCTTC

clone size: NA
J gene: TRBJ1-2
V gene: TRBV29-1
D gene: TRBD1
CDR3 protein: CSAGQAYGYTF
CDR3 DNA: TGCAGCGCAGGACAGGCCTATGGCTACACCTTC

clone size: NA
J gene: TRBJ2-1
V gene: TRBV9
D gene: TRBD2
CDR3 protein: CASSPSGGSNEQFF
CDR3 DNA: TGTGCCAGCAGCCCTTCGGGGGGGTCGAATGAGCAGTTCTTC

clone size: NA
J gene: TRBJ2-5
V gene: TRBV19
D gene: NA
CDR3 protein: CASSIAGTQYF
CDR3 DNA: TGTGCCAGTAGTATAGCGGGGACCCAGTACTTC

clone size: NA
J gene: TRBJ2-5
V gene: TRBV19
D gene: NA
CDR3 protein: CASSGLLGETQYF
CDR3 DNA: TGTGCCAGTAGTGGACTATTAGGAGAGACCCAGTACTTC

clone size: NA
J gene: TRBJ2-7
V gene: TRBV27
D gene: TRBD2
CDR3 protein: CASSPTSGRPYEQYF
CDR3 DNA: TGTGCCAGCAGTCCCACTAGCGGGAGACCCTACGAGCAGTACTTC

clone size: NA
J gene: TRBJ2-1
V gene: TRBV7-6
D gene: NA
CDR3 protein: CASSGREKPYNEQFF
CDR3 DNA: TGTGCCAGCAGCGGTCGGGAGAAACCCTACAATGAGCAGTTCTTC

clone size: once
J gene: TRBJ1-1
V gene: TRBV7-8
D gene: TRBD1
CDR3 protein: CASSLLSRGVNTEAFF
CDR3 DNA: TGTGCCAGCAGCCTACTTAGCAGGGGGGTGAACACTGAAGCTTTCTTT

clone size: NA
J gene: TRBJ1-3
V gene: TRBV9
D gene: NA
CDR3 protein: CASSVEAVRSGGNTIYF
CDR3 DNA: TGTGCCAGCAGCGTAGAGGCAGTAAGGTCGGGTGGAAACACCATATATTTT

clone size: NA
J gene: TRBJ1-2
V gene: TRBV19
D gene: NA
CDR3 protein: CASSIVSGERGYTF
CDR3 DNA: TGTGCCAGTAGTATAGTCTCGGGGGAGCGCGGCTACACCTTC

clone size: NA
J gene: TRBJ2-1
V gene: TRBV5-6
D gene: TRBD2
CDR3 protein: CASSRLAGYNEQFF
CDR3 DNA: TGTGCCAGCAGCCGACTAGCGGGATACAATGAGCAGTTCTTC

clone size: NA
J gene: TRBJ1-2
V gene: TRBV28
D gene: NA
CDR3 protein: CASSPALYGYTF
CDR3 DNA: TGTGCCAGCAGCCCTGCCCTATATGGCTACACCTTC

clone size: few
J gene: TRBJ2-5
V gene: TRBV7-9
D gene: TRBD2
CDR3 protein: CASSPGGTSGSETQYF
CDR3 DNA: TGTGCCAGCAGCCCAGGGGGGACTAGCGGGAGTGAGACCCAGTACTTC

clone size: NA
J gene: TRBJ2-2
V gene: TRBV5-1
D gene: NA
CDR3 protein: CASSLEASPGNTGELFF
CDR3 DNA: TGCGCCAGCAGCTTGGAGGCTAGTCCCGGAAACACCGGGGAGCTGTTTTTT

clone size: NA
J gene: TRBJ2-7
V gene: TRBV27
D gene: TRBD1
CDR3 protein: CASSIPGQGYEQYF
CDR3 DNA: TGTGCCAGCAGTATCCCGGGACAGGGATACGAGCAGTACTTC

clone size: NA
J gene: TRBJ2-1
V gene: TRBV14
D gene: NA
CDR3 protein: CASSSTPTYNEQFF
CDR3 DNA: TGTGCCAGCAGTTCTACTCCAACCTACAATGAGCAGTTCTTC

clone size: NA
J gene: TRBJ2-7
V gene: TRBV7-2
D gene: TRBD2
CDR3 protein: CASSTRGSGTYEQYF
CDR3 DNA: TGTGCCAGCAGCACCCGGGGTAGCGGGACTTACGAGCAGTACTTC

clone size: NA
J gene: TRBJ2-7
V gene: TRBV27
D gene: TRBD2
CDR3 protein: CASSLSSGPAATYEQYF
CDR3 DNA: TGTGCCAGCAGTTTGAGTAGCGGGCCGGCCGCTACATACGAGCAGTACTTC

clone size: once
J gene: TRBJ2-7
V gene: TRBV4-2
D gene: TRBD1
CDR3 protein: CASSQATGSSYEQYF
CDR3 DNA: TGTGCCAGCAGCCAAGCGACAGGGTCCTCCTACGAGCAGTACTTC

clone size: NA
J gene: TRBJ2-1
V gene: TRBV20-1
D gene: NA
CDR3 protein: CSARGPEQFF
CDR3 DNA: TGCAGTGCTAGAGGGCCTGAGCAGTTCTTC

clone size: once
J gene: TRBJ2-3
V gene: TRBV27
D gene: TRBD1
CDR3 protein: CASATWTGVTDTQYF
CDR3 DNA: TGTGCCAGCGCAACCTGGACAGGGGTTACAGATACGCAGTATTTT

clone size: few
J gene: TRBJ2-4
V gene: TRBV2
D gene: TRBD2
CDR3 protein: CASRLLAGENIQYF
CDR3 DNA: TGTGCCAGCAGGTTACTAGCGGGAGAGAACATTCAGTACTTC

clone size: NA
J gene: TRBJ2-1
V gene: TRBV4-3
D gene: TRBD2
CDR3 protein: CASSQDWRGRGFNEQFF
CDR3 DNA: TGCGCCAGCAGCCAAGATTGGAGAGGGAGGGGATTCAATGAGCAGTTCTTC

clone size: few
J gene: TRBJ2-1
V gene: TRBV30
D gene: NA
CDR3 protein: CAWRVGGAHNEQFF
CDR3 DNA: TGTGCCTGGAGAGTGGGCGGGGCCCACAATGAGCAGTTCTTC

clone size: NA
J gene: TRBJ1-4
V gene: TRBV7-6
D gene: NA
CDR3 protein: CASSLYSFNEKLFF
CDR3 DNA: TGTGCCAGCAGCTTATACAGCTTTAATGAAAAACTGTTTTTT

clone size: NA
J gene: TRBJ2-5
V gene: TRBV4-1
D gene: TRBD2
CDR3 protein: CASEVLAGFSETQYF
CDR3 DNA: TGCGCCTCTGAGGTCCTAGCGGGATTTAGTGAGACCCAGTACTTC

clone size: NA
J gene: TRBJ2-3
V gene: TRBV7-6
D gene: TRBD2
CDR3 protein: CASSRVVVAGGVDTQYF
CDR3 DNA: TGTGCCAGCAGCCGAGTGGTGGTAGCGGGAGGAGTAGATACGCAGTATTTT

clone size: NA
J gene: TRBJ1-4
V gene: TRBV7-9
D gene: TRBD1
CDR3 protein: CASSGTGGPSTNEKLFF
CDR3 DNA: TGTGCCAGCAGCGGGACAGGGGGTCCATCAACTAATGAAAAACTGTTTTTT

clone size: NA
J gene: TRBJ2-7
V gene: TRBV6-6
D gene: NA
CDR3 protein: CASSYSGDSYEEQYF
CDR3 DNA: TGTGCCAGCAGTTACTCTGGAGACAGCTATGAGGAGCAGTACTTC

clone size: few
J gene: TRBJ2-5
V gene: TRBV28
D gene: NA
CDR3 protein: CASRPQTGPRETQYF
CDR3 DNA: TGTGCCAGCAGGCCCCAGACTGGCCCACGGGAGACCCAGTACTTC

clone size: NA
J gene: TRBJ2-7
V gene: TRBV29-1
D gene: TRBD1
CDR3 protein: CSVQQGISYEQYF
CDR3 DNA: TGCAGCGTCCAACAGGGGATTTCCTACGAGCAGTACTTC

clone size: NA
J gene: TRBJ1-4
V gene: TRBV6-6
D gene: NA
CDR3 protein: CASSYGEGTTNEKLFF
CDR3 DNA: TGTGCCAGCAGTTACGGGGAGGGCACGACTAATGAAAAACTGTTTTTT

clone size: NA
J gene: TRBJ1-6
V gene: TRBV10-3
D gene: TRBD1
CDR3 protein: CAIRPGQGNSPLHF
CDR3 DNA: TGTGCCATCAGACCGGGACAGGGGAATTCACCCCTCCACTTT